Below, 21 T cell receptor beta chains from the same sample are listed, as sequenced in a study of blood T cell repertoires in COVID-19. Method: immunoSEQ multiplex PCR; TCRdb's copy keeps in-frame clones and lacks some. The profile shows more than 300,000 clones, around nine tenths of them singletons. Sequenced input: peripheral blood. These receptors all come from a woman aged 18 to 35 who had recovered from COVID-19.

The DNA for the CDR3 is TGTGCCAGTAGTATCCCCCCACTAAATAATTCACCCCTCCACTTT. Translating it yields CASSIPPLNNSPLHF. The rearrangement links TRBV19 to TRBJ1-6; D is unresolved. V lost 3 bases, J lost 5 bases, and 11 bases lay in between. The CDR3 consists of 15 residues. Germline V gene lookup returns CDR1 LNHDA and CDR2 SQIVND (reference sequence).

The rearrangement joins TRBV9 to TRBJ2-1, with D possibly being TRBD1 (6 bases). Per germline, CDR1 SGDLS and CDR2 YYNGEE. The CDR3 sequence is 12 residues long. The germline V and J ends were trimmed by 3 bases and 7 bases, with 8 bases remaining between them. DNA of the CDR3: TGTGCCAGCAGCGAAACAGGGAATGAGCAGTTCTTC. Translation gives CASSETGNEQFF.

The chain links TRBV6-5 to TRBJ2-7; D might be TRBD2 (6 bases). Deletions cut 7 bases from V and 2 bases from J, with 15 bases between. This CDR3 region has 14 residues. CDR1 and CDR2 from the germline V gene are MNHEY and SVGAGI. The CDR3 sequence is CASTGGDGPYEQYV. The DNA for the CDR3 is TGTGCCAGCACCGGAGGGGACGGACCCTACGAGCAGTACGTC.

The CDR3 is CASSLYTGSITEAFF. Here the CDR3 DNA reads TGTGCCAGCAGCTTATATACAGGGAGTATCACTGAAGCTTTCTTT. The chain has TRBV7-2 and TRBJ1-1; the D gene is possibly TRBD1 (6 bases). Trimming took 2 bases from V and 4 from J, leaving 14 bases between them. Germline CDR1 is SGHTA and CDR2 is FQGNSA. The CDR3 sequence is 15 residues long.

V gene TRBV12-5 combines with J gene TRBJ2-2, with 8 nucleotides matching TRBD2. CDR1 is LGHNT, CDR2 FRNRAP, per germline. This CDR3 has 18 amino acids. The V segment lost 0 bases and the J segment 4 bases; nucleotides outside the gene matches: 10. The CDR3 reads CASGLVRSSGSRTGELFF. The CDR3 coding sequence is TGTGCTAGTGGTTTGGTACGTTCGAGCGGGAGTCGCACCGGGGAGCTGTTTTTT.

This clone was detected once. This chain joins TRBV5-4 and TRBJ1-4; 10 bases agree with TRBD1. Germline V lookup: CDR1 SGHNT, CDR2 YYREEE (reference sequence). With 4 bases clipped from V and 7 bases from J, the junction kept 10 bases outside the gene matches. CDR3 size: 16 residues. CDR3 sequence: CASSPGSRTGGEKLFF. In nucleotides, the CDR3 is TGTGCCAGCAGCCCCGGTAGTCGGACAGGGGGTGAAAAACTGTTTTTT.

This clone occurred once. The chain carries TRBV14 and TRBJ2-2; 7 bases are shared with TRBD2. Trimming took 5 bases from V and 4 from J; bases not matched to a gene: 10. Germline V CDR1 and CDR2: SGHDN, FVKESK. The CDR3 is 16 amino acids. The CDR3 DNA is TGTGCCAGCAGCGCGGCTAGCGGAGGGGCCACCGGGGAGCTGTTTTTT. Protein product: CASSAASGGATGELFF.

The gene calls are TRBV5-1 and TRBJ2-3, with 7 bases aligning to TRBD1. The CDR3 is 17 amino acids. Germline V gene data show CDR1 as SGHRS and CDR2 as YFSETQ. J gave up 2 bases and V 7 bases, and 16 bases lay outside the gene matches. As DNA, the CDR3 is TGCGCCAGCTCGGGAAGGACCGGGACAGCTTACACAGATACGCAGTATTTT. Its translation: CASSGRTGTAYTDTQYF.

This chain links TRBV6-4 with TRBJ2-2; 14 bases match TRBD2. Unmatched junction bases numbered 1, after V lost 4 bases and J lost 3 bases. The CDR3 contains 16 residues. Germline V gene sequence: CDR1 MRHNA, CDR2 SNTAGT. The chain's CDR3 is CASSGGLAGDTGELFF. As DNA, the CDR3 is TGTGCCAGCAGTGGGGGACTAGCGGGGGACACCGGGGAGCTGTTTTTT.

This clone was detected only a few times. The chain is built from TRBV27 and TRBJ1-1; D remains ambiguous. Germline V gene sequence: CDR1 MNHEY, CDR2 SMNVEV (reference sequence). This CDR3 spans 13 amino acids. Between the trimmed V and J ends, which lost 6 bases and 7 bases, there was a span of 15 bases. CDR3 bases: TGTGCCAGCAGCCTACCGGGAGTCAGTGAAGCTTTCTTT. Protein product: CASSLPGVSEAFF.

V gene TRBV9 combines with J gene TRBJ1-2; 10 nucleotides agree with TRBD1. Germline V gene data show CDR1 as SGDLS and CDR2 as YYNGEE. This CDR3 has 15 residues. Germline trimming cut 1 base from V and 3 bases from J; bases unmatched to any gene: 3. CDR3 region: CASSVRGTGDYGYTF. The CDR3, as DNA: TGTGCCAGCAGCGTAAGAGGGACAGGGGACTATGGCTACACCTTC.

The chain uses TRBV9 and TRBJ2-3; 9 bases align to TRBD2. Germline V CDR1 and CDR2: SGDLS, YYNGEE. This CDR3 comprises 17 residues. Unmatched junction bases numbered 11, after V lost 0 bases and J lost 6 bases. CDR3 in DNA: TGTGCCAGCAGCGTAGGAGGCCGCGGGAGGGCCGCCGATACGCAGTATTTT. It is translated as CASSVGGRGRAADTQYF.

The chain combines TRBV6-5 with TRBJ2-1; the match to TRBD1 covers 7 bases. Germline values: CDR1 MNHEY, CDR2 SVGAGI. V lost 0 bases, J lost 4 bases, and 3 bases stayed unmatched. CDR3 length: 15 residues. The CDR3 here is CASSYSGQPYNEQFF. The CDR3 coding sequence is TGTGCCAGCAGTTACTCGGGACAGCCTTACAATGAGCAGTTCTTC.

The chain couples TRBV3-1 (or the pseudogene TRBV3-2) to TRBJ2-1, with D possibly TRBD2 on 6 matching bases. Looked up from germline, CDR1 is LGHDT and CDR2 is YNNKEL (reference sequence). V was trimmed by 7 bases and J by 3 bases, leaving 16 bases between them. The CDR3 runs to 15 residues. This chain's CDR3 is CASTGAGSYYNEQFF. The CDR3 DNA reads TGTGCCAGCACGGGAGCCGGGAGTTACTACAATGAGCAGTTCTTC.

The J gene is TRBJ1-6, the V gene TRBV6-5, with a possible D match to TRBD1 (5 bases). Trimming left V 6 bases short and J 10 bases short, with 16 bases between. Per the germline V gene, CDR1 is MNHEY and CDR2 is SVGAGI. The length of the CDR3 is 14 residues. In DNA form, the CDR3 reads TGTGCCAGCAGCGGGACTGACTTTGAATCACCCCTCCACTTT. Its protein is CASSGTDFESPLHF.

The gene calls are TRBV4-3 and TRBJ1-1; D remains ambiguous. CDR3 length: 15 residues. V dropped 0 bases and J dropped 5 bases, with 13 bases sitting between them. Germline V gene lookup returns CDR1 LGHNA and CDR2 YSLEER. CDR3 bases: TGCGCCAGCAGCCAAGATCGGGGTTTTAGTACTGAAGCTTTCTTT. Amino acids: CASSQDRGFSTEAFF.

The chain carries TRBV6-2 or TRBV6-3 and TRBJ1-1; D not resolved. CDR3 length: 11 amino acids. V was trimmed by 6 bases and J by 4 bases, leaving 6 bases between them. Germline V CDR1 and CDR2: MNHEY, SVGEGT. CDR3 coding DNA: TGTGCCAGCAGCCCGAGCACTGAAGCTTTCTTT. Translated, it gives CASSPSTEAFF.

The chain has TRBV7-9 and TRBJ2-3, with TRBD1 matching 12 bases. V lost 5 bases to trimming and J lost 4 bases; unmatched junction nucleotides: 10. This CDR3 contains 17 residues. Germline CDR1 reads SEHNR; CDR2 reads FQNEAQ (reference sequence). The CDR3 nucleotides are TGTGCCAGCAGCCAACGACCCGGGACAGGGGGCGCAGATACGCAGTATTTT. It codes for CASSQRPGTGGADTQYF.

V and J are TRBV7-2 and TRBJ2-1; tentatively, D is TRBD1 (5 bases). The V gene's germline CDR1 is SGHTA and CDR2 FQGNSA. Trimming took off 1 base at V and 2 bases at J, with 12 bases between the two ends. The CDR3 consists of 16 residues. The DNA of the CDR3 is TGTGCCAGCAGCTTAGTTGTGACAGATGCCTACAATGAGCAGTTCTTC. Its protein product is CASSLVVTDAYNEQFF.

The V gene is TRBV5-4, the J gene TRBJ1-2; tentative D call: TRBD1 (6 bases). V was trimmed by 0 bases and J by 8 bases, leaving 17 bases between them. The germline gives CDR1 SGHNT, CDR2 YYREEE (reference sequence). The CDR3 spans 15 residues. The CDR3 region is CASSLVQGLAGGYTF. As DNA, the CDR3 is TGTGCCAGCAGCTTGGTGCAGGGGTTAGCAGGGGGCTACACCTTC.

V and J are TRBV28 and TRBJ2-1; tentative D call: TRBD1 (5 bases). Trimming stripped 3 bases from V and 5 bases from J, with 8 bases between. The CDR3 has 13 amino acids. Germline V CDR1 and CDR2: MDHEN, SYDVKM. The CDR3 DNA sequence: TGTGCCAGCAGTTTCAGGGCCAACAATGAGCAGTTCTTC. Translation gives CASSFRANNEQFF.